The clone carrying this TCR beta chain occurred a few times. MiXCR was run by TCRdb on the RT-PCR reads, yielding one entry per CDR3 protein. Of roughly 540,000 distinct CDR3 sequences listed, roughly 25% are singletons. The sample is drawn from a study of response to subunit inactivated influenza vaccine. The CDR3 consists of 13 residues. From germline, CDR1 is LGHNA and CDR2 YSLEER. V was cut by 3 bases and J by 8 bases, with 11 bases left in between. The same specimen was also included in a second study, on T cells expressing NK-cell markers. This second study notes: The cDNA for TCR beta came from 5'RACE template switching with UMIs. Underlying the TCR beta repertoires were sorted CD3+CD56+NKG2C+, CD3+CD56+NKG2C- and CD3+CD56-NKG2C+ T cells. Out of eight donors sequenced, seven tested HCMV-seropositive and the remaining one seronegative. About 1.0-7.0% of CD8+ T cells in about 6 donors belonged to dominant NKG2C+ clonotypes. Whether expanded NKG2C+ T cell clones were HCMV-specific remained unclear.

The sequenced sample was CD4+ T cells sorted from PBMCs, obtained roughly 12 days after vaccination. The TCR was taken from a middle-aged man who received an inactivated influenza vaccine. The genes are TRBV4-3 and TRBJ2-1; tentative D call: TRBD1 (6 bases). CDR3 region: CASSQDPGDEQFF. The CDR3 nucleotides read TGCGCCAGCAGCCAGGACCCAGGGGATGAGCAGTTCTTC.